This entry lists 9 T cell receptor beta chains sequenced from one sample in a study of control samples from healthy donors and cancer patients. Assay: immunoSEQ multiplex PCR; the TCRdb copy retains only in-frame clones and omits some. The table has about 100,000 clones, around nine tenths seen once. The sequencing input was blood. These receptors all come from a man between 25 and 39 years old in good health.

The V call is TRBV5-6, the J call TRBJ2-3; D call uncertain. This CDR3 has 13 amino acids. Trimming shortened V by 2 bases and J by 4 bases, and 8 bases separated the two germline ends. Germline CDR1 and CDR2: SGHDT and YYEEEE. The CDR3 DNA follows: TGTGCCAGCAGCTTCACCCCCCCAGATACGCAGTATTTT. The encoded protein is CASSFTPPDTQYF.

This clone has more than one count but fewer than ten. The chain is built from TRBV30 and TRBJ1-1; D call uncertain. V lost 0 bases and J lost 4, with 9 bases in between. CDR3 length: 13 amino acids. Germline V CDR1 and CDR2: GTSNPN, SVGIG (reference sequence). The CDR3 region is CAWSVRIGTEAFF. CDR3 DNA sequence: TGTGCCTGGAGTGTACGTATTGGCACTGAAGCTTTCTTT.

The rearrangement joins TRBV30 to TRBJ1-2; D ambiguous. This CDR3 has 14 residues. Germline lookup yields CDR1 GTSNPN and CDR2 SVGIG (reference sequence). V lost 0 bases and J 3 bases, leaving 11 bases between the germline ends. CDR3 in amino acids: CAWSVRGGDYGYTF. The CDR3 nucleotides are TGTGCCTGGAGTGTACGAGGCGGGGACTATGGCTACACCTTC. Full variable domain (outside the CDR3, taken from reference TRBV30 and TRBJ1-2): SQTIHQWPATLVQPVGSPLSLECTVEGTSNPNLYWYRQAAGRGLQLLFYSVGIGQISSEVPQNLSASRPQDRQFILSSKKLLLSDSGFYLCAWSVRGGDYGYTFGSGTRLTVV.

V gene TRBV28 combines with J gene TRBJ2-7; D might be TRBD2 (5 bases). Germline-derived CDR1 and CDR2 are MDHEN and SYDVKM. V shed 5 bases and J shed 1 base, with 6 bases lying between them. This CDR3 region has 12 residues. The CDR3 DNA is TGTGCCAGCAGTCGGGATTCCTACGAGCAGTACTTC. Amino acid sequence: CASSRDSYEQYF.

The V and J genes are TRBV19 and TRBJ1-2; D possibly corresponds to TRBD1 (6 bases). The V end was cut by 0 bases, the J end by 4 bases, with 21 bases between. The CDR3 has 18 amino acids. The germline V gene has CDR1 LNHDA and CDR2 SQIVND (reference sequence). The CDR3 region has the DNA TGTGCCAGTAGTATAGATCTCCTGGGGGGGGCAGGCAGCTATGGCTACACCTTC. Translated: CASSIDLLGGAGSYGYTF.

The rearrangement links TRBV5-1 to TRBJ2-1; 14 nucleotides match TRBD2. Germline V gene sequence: CDR1 SGHRS, CDR2 YFSETQ. The length of the CDR3 is 19 residues. The V gene end was trimmed by 5 bases and the J gene end by 4 bases; junction bases not matched to a gene: 14. The CDR3 reads CASRDGGLAGGGWYNEQFF. In nucleotides, the CDR3 is TGCGCCAGCAGGGACGGAGGACTAGCGGGAGGCGGATGGTACAATGAGCAGTTCTTC.

J is TRBJ1-2 and V is TRBV6-1, with D uncertain. The CDR3 length is 13 residues. Between the trimmed V and J ends, which lost 3 bases and 4 bases, there was a span of 9 bases. CDR1 and CDR2 (germline): MNHNS, SASEGT. The CDR3, as DNA: TGTGCCAGCAGTGAGTCAGGACGCTATGGCTACACCTTC. It specifies CASSESGRYGYTF.

This sequence joins TRBV21-1 and TRBJ1-1; the table's D call, TRBD1, was not checked against the DNA. TRBV21-1 is shown as a pseudogene. CDR3 length: 15 residues. This CDR3 reads CASTQIHGGWTEAFF. The CDR3 DNA is TGTGCCAGCACCCAGATCCATGGGGGCTGGACTGAAGCTTTCTTT.

To note about this clone: An end of the junction does not agree with germline; a read error may underlie this. CDR3 protein: CASSILVDANIEAFF. The CDR3 region has the DNA TGTGCCAGTAGTATATTGGTGGATGCGAACATTGAAGCTTTCTTT. This chain connects TRBV19 to TRBJ1-1; no clear D. The germline CDR1 and CDR2 sequences are LNHDA and SQIVND (reference sequence). This CDR3 is built from 15 residues.